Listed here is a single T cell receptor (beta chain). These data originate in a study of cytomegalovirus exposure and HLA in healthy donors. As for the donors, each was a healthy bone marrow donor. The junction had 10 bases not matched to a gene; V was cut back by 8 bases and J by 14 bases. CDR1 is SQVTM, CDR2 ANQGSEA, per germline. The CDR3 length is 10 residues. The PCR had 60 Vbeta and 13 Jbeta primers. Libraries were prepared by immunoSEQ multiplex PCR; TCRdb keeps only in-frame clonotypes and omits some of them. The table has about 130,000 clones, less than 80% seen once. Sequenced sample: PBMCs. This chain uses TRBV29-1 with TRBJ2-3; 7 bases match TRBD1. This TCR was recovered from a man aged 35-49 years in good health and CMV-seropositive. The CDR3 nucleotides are TGCAGCTCATACAGGGGCTCTTGGTATTTT. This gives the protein CSSYRGSWYF.